This T cell receptor beta chain was retrieved from a study of blood T cells in healthy people across ages. Study findings and constraints: Possibly confounding the expanded clonotype changes was the fact that donor CMV status was unknown.

Next came a second PCR, run for roughly 6 to 11 cycles, which used a sample-barcoded 5' primer along with a J-beta primer mix. Any given sample supplied a minimum of 2.5 million CDR3-containing paired-end reads. Via MiXCR, TCRdb re-called the 5' RACE reads, giving one row per CDR3 protein. The repertoire holds 1.5 million to 2 million distinct CDR3 sequences, with approximately 50% as singletons. As concerns this clonotype: What it binds is unknown.

Trimming left V 3 bases short and J 6 bases short, with 14 bases between. CDR1 is SEHNR and CDR2 is FQNEAQ in the germline V gene (reference sequence). There are 14 residues in the CDR3. The TCR sequence derives from a woman aged 40-49 years in good health. The sequenced material came from blood. J is TRBJ1-2 and V is TRBV7-9; tentatively, D is TRBD1 (5 bases). The CDR3 DNA reads as TGTGCCAGCAGCTTGGAGGGGAAAGCGCATGGCTACACCTTC. Its translation: CASSLEGKAHGYTF.